The next 11 T cell receptor beta chains were all read from a single sample in a study of T-cell memory formation after mild COVID-19. TCRdb recomputed calls from the 5' RACE reads with MiXCR, one row per CDR3 protein. The sample has under 350,000 distinct CDR3 sequences, roughly 16% seen once. The sample taken for sequencing was PBMCs or a T cell subset sorted from them (not recorded which). The receptors here all came from a man younger than 30 who had mild COVID-19 (a few samples of this study predate the infection). Cell type and time point are not known.

The chain recombines TRBV11-2 with TRBJ1-2; 11 bases align to TRBD1. Per the germline V gene, CDR1 is SGHAT and CDR2 is FQNNGV. Trimming removed 5 bases from V and 6 bases from J; junction bases left unmatched: 11. This CDR3 is built from 16 residues. This chain's CDR3 is CASSPRPGQGENGYTF. CDR3 in DNA: TGTGCCAGCAGCCCGCGCCCGGGACAGGGGGAGAATGGCTACACCTTC.

The chain links TRBV5-4 to TRBJ2-6; the match to TRBD1 covers 9 bases. Germline V gene data show CDR1 as SGHNT and CDR2 as YYREEE (reference sequence). With 3 bases clipped from V and 0 bases from J, the junction kept 7 bases outside the gene matches. The CDR3 length is 18 residues. CDR3 sequence: CASSSGQGLFSGANVLTF. CDR3 nucleotides: TGTGCCAGCAGCTCGGGACAGGGACTCTTCTCTGGGGCCAACGTCCTGACTTTC.

The rearrangement uses TRBV5-1 and TRBJ2-3, with 16 nucleotides matching TRBD2. This CDR3 spans 20 amino acids. Trimming cost V 4 bases and J 5 bases; bases outside gene matches: 16. CDR1 SGHRS and CDR2 YFSETQ come from the germline V gene. The CDR3 sequence is CASSPGLAGGSSPSRDTQYF. In DNA form, the CDR3 reads TGCGCCAGCAGCCCGGGACTAGCGGGGGGGAGTTCCCCCTCAAGAGATACGCAGTATTTT.

This clonotype was picked up many times. The chain couples TRBV7-2 to TRBJ1-2, with D unclear. The V gene lost 3 bases and the J gene lost 6 bases, with 11 bases spanning the gap. The CDR3 is 13 amino acids. The germline V gene has CDR1 SGHTA and CDR2 FQGNSA. The CDR3: CASSFSSVDGYTF. The CDR3 nucleotides are TGTGCCAGCAGCTTTTCTTCCGTGGATGGCTACACCTTC.

The chain has TRBV6-5 and TRBJ2-7; D unclear. V shed 6 bases and J shed 0 bases, with 12 bases lying between them. Germline V gene sequence: CDR1 MNHEY, CDR2 SVGAGI. The CDR3 is 14 amino acids. The DNA of the CDR3 is TGTGCCAGCAGCTTGACTCCTTACTCCTACGAGCAGTACTTC. It yields the protein CASSLTPYSYEQYF.

This clonotype was detected only a few times. The gene calls are TRBV5-4 and TRBJ2-5, with 7 bases lining up with TRBD2. Trimming cost V 3 bases and J 4 bases; bases outside gene matches: 6. This CDR3 is built from 14 residues. Germline lookup yields CDR1 SGHNT and CDR2 YYREEE (reference sequence). The CDR3 protein is CASSWGGIRETQYF. Here the CDR3 DNA reads TGTGCCAGCAGCTGGGGGGGGATTCGAGAGACCCAGTACTTC.

The sample holds a few counts of this clonotype. The rearrangement joins TRBV29-1 to TRBJ1-2; no clear D gene. The V gene lost 2 bases and the J gene lost 4 bases, with 11 bases spanning the gap. The CDR3 is 13 amino acids. The germline gives CDR1 SQVTM, CDR2 ANQGSEA. The CDR3: CSVELAGIYGYTF. The CDR3 DNA sequence: TGCAGCGTTGAACTAGCAGGAATCTATGGCTACACCTTC.

J is TRBJ2-7 and V is TRBV9, with a possible D match to TRBD1 (5 bases). The CDR3 extends over 14 amino acids. V dropped 3 bases and J dropped 2 bases, with 12 bases sitting between them. The V gene's germline CDR1 is SGDLS and CDR2 YYNGEE. The DNA of the CDR3 is TGTGCCAGCAGCGGAGAGGACACAGCCTACGAGCAGTACTTC. This sequence encodes CASSGEDTAYEQYF.

This clonotype was seen more than once but under ten times. The chain uses TRBV28 and TRBJ2-7, with D perhaps being TRBD1 or TRBD2 (7 bases each). V was shortened by 7 bases and J by 8 bases, with 12 bases between the two germline ends. Germline V gene sequence: CDR1 MDHEN, CDR2 SYDVKM. This CDR3 has 11 amino acids. This chain's CDR3 is CASTQGGKQYV. CDR3 bases: TGTGCCAGCACCCAGGGGGGGAAGCAGTACGTC.

The rearrangement links TRBV7-3 to TRBJ2-1, with 11 bases matching TRBD2. Germline trimming cut 5 bases from V and 5 bases from J; bases unmatched to any gene: 8. This CDR3 region has 16 residues. Germline V gene lookup returns CDR1 SGHTA and CDR2 FQGTGA. DNA of the CDR3: TGTGCCAGCAGCAGAGCAGGGACTAGCGGCGACAATGAGCAGTTCTTC. Protein product: CASSRAGTSGDNEQFF.

This chain joins TRBV19 and TRBJ2-7, with 8 bases lining up with TRBD1. This CDR3 region has 14 residues. Per germline, CDR1 LNHDA and CDR2 SQIVND (reference sequence). Trimming removed 5 bases from V and 3 bases from J; junction bases left unmatched: 6. The DNA for the CDR3 is TGTGCCAGTAGTCCACAGGGGGGATACTACGAGCAGTACTTC. It yields the protein CASSPQGGYYEQYF.